Listed here are 28 T cell receptor beta chains from one sample, sequenced in a study of T cells in Graves' hyperthyroidism and ophthalmopathy. Researchers amplified the TCR beta CDR3 regions from RNA transcripts. Primed by the HTBI set, a first-round RT-PCR was run on the TCR CDR3. Each CDR3 protein gets one entry after TCRdb re-called the multiplex PCR reads with MiXCR. The sample carries about 350,000 distinct CDR3 sequences, 18% recorded once. Sequencing input: blood. The receptor source for this set is a woman between 40 and 50 years old with Graves' ophthalmopathy.

This clonotype was recorded at least ten times. V is TRBV10-3 and J is TRBJ1-1; a possible D gene is TRBD1 (5 bases). Trimming cost V 6 bases and J 5 bases, with 19 bases left between them. This CDR3 contains 15 residues. Per germline, CDR1 ENHRY and CDR2 SYGVKD. CDR3 residues: CAISSPTERHTEAFF. CDR3 nucleotide sequence: TGTGCCATCAGCTCTCCGACAGAGAGACATACTGAAGCTTTCTTT.

At least ten counts were recorded for this clonotype. The gene calls are TRBV29-1 and TRBJ1-3; 9 bases match TRBD1. There are 16 residues in the CDR3. CDR1 is SQVTM and CDR2 is ANQGSEA in the germline V gene. Unmatched junction bases numbered 11, after V lost 7 bases and J lost 1 base. The CDR3 sequence is CSAYRDRELSGNTIYF. The CDR3 coding sequence is TGCAGCGCCTACCGGGACAGGGAACTTTCTGGAAACACCATATATTTT.

This clonotype was counted at least ten times. The V and J genes are TRBV11-2 and TRBJ1-2, with D tentatively TRBD1 (6 bases). Germline V lookup: CDR1 SGHAT, CDR2 FQNNGV. Trimming took 5 bases from V and 5 from J, leaving 9 bases between them. The CDR3 has 12 residues. The CDR3, as DNA: TGTGCCAGCAGCCCAGGACAGTATGGCTACACCTTC. Amino acid sequence: CASSPGQYGYTF.

The chain carries TRBV15 and TRBJ1-2; D unresolved. Germline V gene sequence: CDR1 LNHNV, CDR2 YYDKDF (reference sequence). Trimming took off 0 bases at V and 7 bases at J, with 9 bases between the two ends. This CDR3 spans 13 amino acids. The CDR3 nucleotides read TGTGCCACCAGCAGAGATGGAAGGGCTGGCTACACCTTC. The encoded protein is CATSRDGRAGYTF.

This clonotype has ten or more counts. The chain joins TRBV27 to TRBJ1-5, with TRBD1 matching over 9 bases. Trimming at V came to 7 bases and at J to 6 bases, leaving 10 bases not matched to a gene. Germline-derived CDR1 and CDR2 are MNHEY and SMNVEV (reference sequence). This CDR3 region has 15 residues. The CDR3 protein is CASKSSGQGFQPQHF. In DNA, the CDR3 is TGTGCCAGCAAATCTTCGGGACAGGGATTTCAGCCCCAGCATTTT.

This clonotype has a count of ten or more. CDR3 sequence: CASRNPPRDGYTF. The CDR3 nucleotides are TGTGCCAGCAGGAACCCCCCCCGGGACGGCTACACCTTC. The genes are TRBV28 and TRBJ1-2, with a tentative D call TRBD1 (5 bases). V was clipped by 6 bases and J by 8 bases, with 16 bases between them. CDR3 length equals 13 residues. Germline V CDR1 and CDR2: MDHEN, SYDVKM.

This clonotype appeared many times. The genes are TRBV7-9 and TRBJ2-5; TRBD1 agrees at 9 bases. Per germline, CDR1 SEHNR and CDR2 FQNEAQ (reference sequence). V was pared by 3 bases and J by 4 bases, with 6 bases of the junction left unmatched. The CDR3 sequence is 15 residues long. The chain's CDR3 is CASSFDRGFGETQYF. The CDR3 DNA follows: TGTGCCAGCAGCTTTGACAGGGGGTTTGGAGAGACCCAGTACTTC.

This chain connects TRBV11-2 to TRBJ2-4; D is perhaps TRBD1 or TRBD2 (6 bases each). The germline V and J ends were trimmed by 1 base and 8 bases, with 12 bases remaining between them. Germline lookup yields CDR1 SGHAT and CDR2 FQNNGV. The CDR3 covers 14 residues. CDR3 region: CASSLAGAGDIQYF. DNA of the CDR3: TGTGCCAGCAGCTTAGCGGGGGCAGGGGACATTCAGTACTTC.

The sample holds many counts of this clonotype. This chain links TRBV12-3 or TRBV12-4 with TRBJ2-2, with no clear D. This CDR3 comprises 16 residues. The ends were cut back, 6 bases at V and 5 bases at J, with 19 bases in the middle. The CDR3 DNA follows: TGTGCCAGCAGCCTCCCCGACTTCCTCTTGACCGGGGAGCTGTTTTTT. It codes for CASSLPDFLLTGELFF.

The sample holds many counts of this clonotype. The chain recombines TRBV19 with TRBJ2-7, with D tentatively TRBD1 (7 bases). CDR3 size: 14 residues. The V gene's germline CDR1 is LNHDA and CDR2 SQIVND (reference sequence). Trimming removed 6 bases from V and 4 bases from J, with 16 bases in between. CDR3 residues: CASSPGGGGYEQYF. The CDR3 nucleotides read TGTGCCAGTAGCCCTGGAGGGGGCGGTTACGAGCAGTACTTC.

The sample holds many counts of this clonotype. This chain links TRBV6-1 with TRBJ1-1; D unresolved. CDR1 and CDR2 (germline): MNHNS, SASEGT. V was clipped by 6 bases and J by 2 bases, with 16 bases between them. The CDR3 sequence is 15 residues long. The CDR3 loop reads CASSTFWTANTEAFF. Here the CDR3 DNA reads TGTGCCAGCAGCACCTTCTGGACGGCAAACACTGAAGCTTTCTTT.

The V gene is TRBV7-2, the J gene TRBJ1-2, with 7 positions matching TRBD1. Trimming cost V 5 bases and J 4 bases; bases outside gene matches: 7. Germline loops: CDR1 SGHTA, CDR2 FQGNSA. This CDR3 is built from 14 residues. In nucleotides, the CDR3 is TGTGCCAGCAGCGCGACAGGGCAGGGCTATGGCTACACCTTC. Its protein is CASSATGQGYGYTF.

This clonotype was detected many times. V usage is TRBV30 and J usage is TRBJ2-5; no firm D call. The germline CDR1 and CDR2 sequences are GTSNPN and SVGIG (reference sequence). Trimming took 1 base from V and 2 from J, leaving 17 bases between them. The CDR3 contains 16 residues. Here the CDR3 DNA reads TGTGCCTGGAGTGCGTATCGGACGGTGTCTCAAGAGACCCAGTACTTC. Protein sequence: CAWSAYRTVSQETQYF.

J is TRBJ2-7 and V is TRBV4-1, with unresolved D. Looked up from germline, CDR1 is MGHRA and CDR2 is YSYEKL. Trimming took 0 bases from V and 11 from J, leaving 17 bases between them. This CDR3 comprises 14 residues. The CDR3 sequence is CASSQDPTPNTKYF. The CDR3, as DNA: TGCGCCAGCAGCCAAGACCCAACTCCGAATACGAAGTACTTC.

This clonotype was picked up many times. V and J are TRBV6-5 and TRBJ1-5, with 8 bases matching TRBD1. Germline V gives CDR1 MNHEY, CDR2 SVGAGI. V gave up 6 bases and J gave up 4 bases; unmatched junction bases: 8. The CDR3 is 15 residues long. CDR3 sequence (DNA): TGTGCCAGCAGGGCAGGGGGCGGAGGGAATCAGCCCCAGCATTTT. Its translation: CASRAGGGGNQPQHF.

This clonotype has at least ten counts. The gene calls are TRBV9 and TRBJ1-5; D is possibly TRBD1 (5 bases). The length of the CDR3 is 15 residues. Germline V lookup: CDR1 SGDLS, CDR2 YYNGEE. Trimming removed 4 bases at V and 0 bases at J, with 11 bases between. CDR3 DNA sequence: TGTGCCAGCAGCAGGGAGGGGTATAGCAATCAGCCCCAGCATTTT. Its translation: CASSREGYSNQPQHF.

This clonotype was seen repeatedly, ten times or more. The genes are TRBV3-1 and TRBJ1-1; TRBD1 is a possible D gene (5 bases). This CDR3 comprises 14 residues. V was pared by 6 bases and J by 6 bases, with 17 bases between. Germline V gives CDR1 LGHDT, CDR2 YNNKEL (reference sequence). The CDR3 nucleotides are TGTGCCAGCAGTCCCATGGGTGGGACTCCTGAAGCTTTCTTT. It codes for CASSPMGGTPEAFF.

There are many counts of this clonotype. CDR3 residues: CASSIAGGSPDEQYF. The CDR3 coding sequence is TGTGCCAGTAGTATTGCGGGCGGGAGTCCCGACGAGCAGTACTTC. The V and J genes are TRBV19 and TRBJ2-7, with 7 bases aligning to TRBD2. V lost 3 bases and J lost 5; bases outside the gene matches: 10. CDR1 LNHDA and CDR2 SQIVND come from the germline V gene (reference sequence). The CDR3 contains 15 residues.

This clonotype was counted at least ten times. The genes are TRBV12-3 or TRBV12-4 and TRBJ1-1; 9 nucleotides align to TRBD1. V was clipped by 5 bases and J by 5 bases; unmatched bases: 9. CDR3 length equals 15 residues. The CDR3: CASSASWTGATEAFF. In nucleotides, the CDR3 is TGTGCCAGCAGTGCATCGTGGACAGGGGCGACTGAAGCTTTCTTT.

Ten or more counts support this clonotype. The chain links TRBV7-9 to TRBJ2-7, with TRBD2 matching 11 bases. The CDR3 contains 17 residues. The germline CDR1 and CDR2 sequences are SEHNR and FQNEAQ (reference sequence). Trimming removed 5 bases from V and 2 bases from J; junction bases left unmatched: 11. The chain's CDR3 is CASSQALAGGQTYEQYF. The CDR3 DNA reads as TGTGCCAGCAGCCAGGCCCTAGCGGGAGGACAGACCTACGAGCAGTACTTC.

This clonotype was counted ten times or more. The V gene is TRBV30, the J gene TRBJ1-1, with 7 nucleotides matching TRBD1. The junction had 10 bases not matched to a gene; V was cut back by 2 bases and J by 4 bases. The CDR3 runs 15 residues. Germline V lookup: CDR1 GTSNPN, CDR2 SVGIG (reference sequence). In nucleotides, the CDR3 is TGTGCCTGGAGTCCACTACAGGGGTATGGCACTGAAGCTTTCTTT. Its translation: CAWSPLQGYGTEAFF.

This clonotype was counted many times. V gene TRBV27 combines with J gene TRBJ2-4; 7 nucleotides agree with TRBD1. The CDR3 length is 15 residues. The V gene end was trimmed by 4 bases and the J gene end by 1 base; junction bases not matched to a gene: 4. Germline values: CDR1 MNHEY, CDR2 SMNVEV (reference sequence). The DNA for the CDR3 is TGTGCCAGCAGTTGGGGACAGCCCGCCAAAAACATTCAGTACTTC. Translating it yields CASSWGQPAKNIQYF.

This clonotype appeared many times. V and J are TRBV12-3 or TRBV12-4 and TRBJ2-7; TRBD2 is a possible D gene (6 bases). The CDR3 is made up of 13 amino acids. V was cut by 4 bases and J by 3 bases, with 10 bases left in between. In DNA form, the CDR3 reads TGTGCCAGCAGTTCGGGACTCCTCTACGAGCAGTACTTC. As protein: CASSSGLLYEQYF.

The V and J genes are TRBV19 and TRBJ2-5; D might be TRBD1 (6 bases). Trimming shortened V by 0 bases and J by 2 bases, and 13 bases separated the two germline ends. Germline loops: CDR1 LNHDA, CDR2 SQIVND (reference sequence). The CDR3 is 16 amino acids. DNA of the CDR3: TGTGCCAGTAGTATAGATCGGACAGACAAGCAAGAGACCCAGTACTTC. Protein: CASSIDRTDKQETQYF.

The chain combines TRBV12-3 or TRBV12-4 with TRBJ2-7; 9 positions match TRBD2. The V and J ends lost 5 bases and 2 bases, in that order; junction bases with no gene match: 13. This CDR3 has 17 residues. The CDR3 coding sequence is TGTGCCAGCAGTCCGAGCGGTCCTAGCGGGGATCCCTACGAGCAGTACTTC. Its translation: CASSPSGPSGDPYEQYF.

In its sample, this clonotype was seen many times. J is TRBJ1-5 and V is TRBV12-3 or TRBV12-4; D remains unclear. This CDR3 region has 13 residues. V lost 5 bases, J lost 5 bases, and 10 bases lay in between. The DNA for the CDR3 is TGTGCCAGCAGTATTCAGAGCGATCAGCCCCAGCATTTT. This translates into CASSIQSDQPQHF.

This clonotype was observed many times. The gene calls are TRBV10-3 and TRBJ2-2; unclear D gene. CDR3 length equals 11 residues. Trimming removed 6 bases at V and 3 bases at J, with 2 bases between. From germline, CDR1 is ENHRY and CDR2 SYGVKD. The CDR3 DNA reads TGTGCCATCAGGTACACCGGGGAGCTGTTTTTT. Residues: CAIRYTGELFF.

This clonotype has ten or more counts. The CDR3 DNA reads as TGTGCCAGTAGGCTTCCTCCTAATGAAGCTTTCTTT. Residues: CASRLPPNEAFF. The chain employs TRBV19 and TRBJ1-1; no clear D. V lost 6 bases to trimming and J lost 7 bases, with 12 bases between them. The length of the CDR3 is 12 residues. CDR1 is LNHDA and CDR2 is SQIVND in the germline V gene (reference sequence).